This T cell receptor (beta chain) emerged from a study of chemoradiotherapy in HPV16-positive cancers. Study-wide points: Better recurrence-free survival went with HPV-responsive T-cell expansion in HPV16-positive patients.

Only in-frame clones appear in the TCRdb table, and some are missing; sequencing was by immunoSEQ multiplex PCR. This table holds approximately 12,000 clones, nearly 90% found once. Trimming pared 0 bases from V and 6 bases from J, leaving 12 bases between. This CDR3 region has 14 residues. Germline V CDR1 and CDR2: SGHRS, YFSETQ. Notes on this clone: Its specificity is not known.

Repeated repertoire sampling spanned the course of chemoradiotherapy. The sequence was obtained from a human donor with HPV-associated anogenital cancer. This chain uses TRBV5-1 with TRBJ1-2; the D is unclear. This specimen was taken from a patient who underwent chemoradiotherapy. The CDR3 here is CASSLGAGGNGYTF. DNA for the CDR3: TGCGCCAGCAGCTTGGGGGCAGGAGGGAATGGCTACACCTTC. The complete variable domain, with remaining parts taken from reference TRBV5-1 and TRBJ1-2, reads KAGVTQTPRYLIKTRGQQVTLSCSPISGHRSVSWYQQTPGQGLQFLFEYFSETQRNKGNFPGRFSGRQFSNSRSEMNVSTLELGDSALYLCASSLGAGGNGYTFGSGTRLTVV.